The 26 T cell receptor beta chains in this list originate from one sample, sequenced in a study of Ad26.COV2.S vaccination and SARS-CoV-2 variants. The protocol was immunoSEQ multiplex PCR, while the TCRdb copy is restricted to in-frame clones and leaves out a portion. Among roughly 140,000 clones listed, just over 85% were seen once. The sequencing here drew on peripheral blood, taken after recovery from COVID-19. The receptors originated from a human donor who had recovered from COVID-19.

As to this clone: The same CDR3 arises from other DNA sequences in this sample as well. The CDR3 DNA follows: TGTGCCAGCAGTCGCCCTTCCTACAATGAGCAGTTCTTC. It codes for CASSRPSYNEQFF. V usage is TRBV27 and J usage is TRBJ2-1; D remains unclear. Germline assignment: CDR1 MNHEY and CDR2 SMNVEV (reference sequence). The CDR3 extends over 13 amino acids. The germline V and J ends were trimmed by 5 bases and 1 base, with 6 bases remaining between them.

This chain links TRBV27 with TRBJ1-1, with 9 bases that match TRBD1. The germline V gene encodes CDR1 MNHEY and CDR2 SMNVEV (reference sequence). CDR3 length equals 12 residues. V lost 5 bases to trimming and J lost 11 bases; unmatched junction nucleotides: 6. In DNA, the CDR3 is TGTGCCAGCAGTCCCGGGACAGGGTTCGCTTTCTTT. Translating gives CASSPGTGFAFF.

The chain recombines TRBV5-4 with TRBJ1-1; 8 nucleotides match TRBD1. With 5 bases clipped from V and 4 bases from J, the junction kept 7 bases outside the gene matches. This CDR3 is built from 14 residues. In germline, CDR1 is SGHNT, CDR2 YYREEE (reference sequence). The CDR3 nucleotides are TGTGCCAGCAGACCGACAGGGGATAGCACTGAAGCTTTCTTT. This encodes CASRPTGDSTEAFF.

The chain carries TRBV12-3 or TRBV12-4 and TRBJ2-3, with D unclear. This CDR3 spans 12 amino acids. V lost 5 bases and J lost 4, with 7 bases in between. The CDR3 DNA is TGTGCCAGCAGTCTAAGGGCAGATACGCAGTATTTT. Translated, it gives CASSLRADTQYF.

The chain is built from TRBV7-2 and TRBJ1-5, with TRBD1 matching 11 bases. This CDR3 spans 18 amino acids. In germline, CDR1 is SGHTA, CDR2 FQGNSA. V lost 5 bases to trimming and J lost 0 bases; unmatched junction nucleotides: 9. The CDR3, as DNA: TGTGCCAGCAGCGAGGGACAGGGGGTCTGGTATAGCAATCAGCCCCAGCATTTT. This gives the protein CASSEGQGVWYSNQPQHF.

This chain joins TRBV11-3 and TRBJ1-1; 8 nucleotides align to TRBD1. CDR1 is SGHNT and CDR2 is YENEEA in the germline V gene. This CDR3 has 15 residues. V dropped 5 bases and J dropped 4; count of bases not matched to a gene: 9. CDR3 protein: CASSETGAGGTEAFF. The CDR3 DNA reads as TGTGCCAGCAGCGAGACAGGGGCGGGGGGCACTGAAGCTTTCTTT.

This clone was recorded only once. The chain carries TRBV18 and TRBJ1-3; the D gene is possibly TRBD1 (5 bases). Deletions cut 1 base from V and 0 bases from J, with 10 bases between. The CDR3 is made up of 16 amino acids. The germline V gene has CDR1 KGHSH and CDR2 LQKENI. This CDR3 reads CASSPLGQLSGNTIYF. The DNA for the CDR3 is TGTGCCAGCTCACCACTGGGGCAGCTCTCTGGAAACACCATATATTTT.

V is TRBV28 and J is TRBJ1-1; D is undetermined. Germline V gene sequence: CDR1 MDHEN, CDR2 SYDVKM. The V gene lost 5 bases and the J gene lost 6 bases, with 13 bases spanning the gap. The CDR3 runs 13 residues. The CDR3: CASSLLAWAEAFF. CDR3 DNA sequence: TGTGCCAGCAGTCTATTGGCCTGGGCTGAAGCTTTCTTT.

J is TRBJ1-2 and V is TRBV4-3, with a possible D match to TRBD1 (6 bases). Germline CDR1 and CDR2: LGHNA and YSLEER. The CDR3 length is 17 residues. With 1 base removed from V and 0 bases from J, the gap between germline ends came to 15 bases. Here the CDR3 reads CASSQALRDNSNYGYTF. DNA for the CDR3: TGCGCCAGCAGCCAAGCCCTGAGGGACAACTCTAACTATGGCTACACCTTC.

The chain links TRBV6-5 to TRBJ2-1, with 7 bases that match TRBD1. The V gene's germline CDR1 is MNHEY and CDR2 SVGAGI. The CDR3 totals 12 residues. V lost 8 bases and J lost 8; bases outside the gene matches: 6. The CDR3 DNA sequence: TGTGCCAGCGCGACAGGGTCGGATGAGCAGTTCTTC. This codes for CASATGSDEQFF.

This clone was observed a few times. V gene TRBV7-2 combines with J gene TRBJ1-1; TRBD1 matches at 7 bases. The V and J ends lost 1 base and 9 bases, in that order; junction bases with no gene match: 5. The CDR3 extends over 13 amino acids. Germline-derived CDR1 and CDR2 are SGHTA and FQGNSA. The CDR3 bases are TGTGCCAGCAGCTTAGGGGGACAGTTAAAAGCTTTCTTT. This encodes CASSLGGQLKAFF.

This clone was recorded only once. The chain combines TRBV19 with TRBJ2-7, with D unresolved. From germline, CDR1 is LNHDA and CDR2 SQIVND (reference sequence). There are 14 residues in the CDR3. The ends were cut back, 3 bases at V and 2 bases at J, with 11 bases in the middle. CDR3: CASSIRPDTYEQYF. In DNA, the CDR3 is TGTGCCAGTAGTATTCGCCCCGACACCTACGAGCAGTACTTC.

V usage is TRBV5-6 and J usage is TRBJ2-5; possibly TRBD2 for D (6 bases). Germline CDR1 SGHDT, CDR2 YYEEEE. V lost 4 bases and J 7 bases, leaving 17 bases between the germline ends. The CDR3 runs to 14 residues. CDR3 loop: CASSPGDSRATQYF. The CDR3, as DNA: TGTGCCAGCAGCCCGGGGGACTCGAGGGCGACCCAGTACTTC.

The CDR3 DNA reads as TGTGCCAGCAGTTTATTAGGACTAGCGGGGGTGTCAGATACGCAGTATTTT. It translates to CASSLLGLAGVSDTQYF. This chain uses TRBV27 with TRBJ2-3, with 13 bases lining up with TRBD2. CDR3 size: 17 residues. CDR1 and CDR2 (germline): MNHEY, SMNVEV (reference sequence). V shed 1 base, J shed 4 bases, and the junction held 5 bases outside the gene matches.

This chain joins TRBV5-6 and TRBJ1-6; D ambiguous. CDR1 is SGHDT, CDR2 YYEEEE, per germline. CDR3 length equals 12 residues. Trimming cost V 4 bases and J 4 bases, with 3 bases left between them. This chain's CDR3 is CASSRYNSPLHF. CDR3 nucleotide sequence: TGTGCCAGCAGCCGTTATAATTCACCCCTCCACTTT.

The gene calls are TRBV7-8 and TRBJ1-2; 7 bases align to TRBD1. The CDR3 is made up of 14 amino acids. Per the germline V gene, CDR1 is SGHVS and CDR2 is FQNEAQ. The V gene end was trimmed by 4 bases and the J gene end by 4 bases; junction bases not matched to a gene: 6. The CDR3 DNA is TGTGCCAGCAGCTCCGCCGGGACAGCCTATGGCTACACCTTC. This translates into CASSSAGTAYGYTF.

The chain has TRBV28 and TRBJ2-1; D tentatively reads TRBD1 or TRBD2 (6 bases each). Trimming left V 4 bases short and J 3 bases short, with 22 bases between. The germline V gene has CDR1 MDHEN and CDR2 SYDVKM. The CDR3 runs 18 residues. CDR3 sequence reads: CASSSVRDILPIYNEQFF. The CDR3 bases are TGTGCCAGCAGTTCCGTGCGGGACATTCTCCCCATCTACAATGAGCAGTTCTTC.

The chain couples TRBV10-2 to TRBJ2-7; TRBD2 is a possible D gene (5 bases). Germline V gives CDR1 WSHSY, CDR2 SAAADI. V was cut by 6 bases and J by 5 bases, with 11 bases left in between. The CDR3 has 12 amino acids. DNA of the CDR3: TGCGCCAGCAGCGAGGGTAGCAACGAGCAGTACTTC. Translation gives CASSEGSNEQYF.

The genes are TRBV3-1 (or the pseudogene TRBV3-2) and TRBJ1-6; the D gene is possibly TRBD1 (6 bases). The CDR3 is made up of 16 amino acids. Trimming removed 0 bases from V and 7 bases from J, with 13 bases in between. Germline CDR1 is LGHDT and CDR2 is YNNKEL (reference sequence). The DNA for the CDR3 is TGTGCCAGCAGCCAAGACCCCAGGGGCCGGAATTCACCCCTCCACTTT. Its protein is CASSQDPRGRNSPLHF.

The V and J genes are TRBV24-1 and TRBJ2-2; D may be TRBD1 or TRBD2 (5 bases each). The CDR3 spans 12 residues. Trimming cost V 9 bases and J 5 bases, with 9 bases left between them. Germline V lookup: CDR1 KGHDR, CDR2 SFDVKD. This CDR3 is CATGTRTGELFF. DNA of the CDR3: TGTGCCACCGGGACGCGGACCGGGGAGCTGTTTTTT.

The genes are TRBV5-1 and TRBJ1-2; TRBD1 aligns across 7 bases. The CDR3 loop spans 13 amino acids. Losses at the gene ends were 0 bases for V and 6 bases for J; bases not matched to a gene: 2. Germline V gene sequence: CDR1 SGHRS, CDR2 YFSETQ. DNA for the CDR3: TGCGCCAGCAGCTTGGAGGGGGCTGATGGCTACACCTTC. Amino acid sequence: CASSLEGADGYTF.

The rearrangement uses TRBV4-1 and TRBJ1-5; D is unresolved. The CDR3 runs 14 residues. V was trimmed by 1 base and J by 2 bases, leaving 6 bases between them. Germline V CDR1 and CDR2: MGHRA, YSYEKL. The CDR3 DNA reads TGCGCCAGCAGCCAAGGTAATGGCAATCAGCCCCAGCATTTT. Amino acid sequence: CASSQGNGNQPQHF.

This chain links TRBV4-3 with TRBJ2-5; 10 positions match TRBD2. With V trimmed by 0 bases and J by 2 bases, 6 bases remained unmatched. Germline-derived CDR1 and CDR2 are LGHNA and YSLEER. The CDR3 loop spans 17 amino acids. CDR3 loop: CASSQDEYSGGQETQYF. DNA of the CDR3: TGCGCCAGCAGCCAAGATGAGTATAGCGGGGGGCAAGAGACCCAGTACTTC.

The CDR3: CASSQGQGGYMNTEAFF. As DNA, the CDR3 is TGTGCCAGCAGCCAAGGACAGGGGGGATACATGAACACTGAAGCTTTCTTT. This rearrangement joins TRBV14 to TRBJ1-1; TRBD1 agrees at 9 bases. This CDR3 has 17 amino acids. From germline, CDR1 is SGHDN and CDR2 FVKESK. After removal of 1 base from V and 0 bases from J, the junction contained 6 bases not matched to a gene.

The V gene is TRBV28, the J gene TRBJ1-5, with TRBD1 matching 7 bases. J was trimmed by 6 bases and V by 6 bases; bases with no gene match: 8. Looked up from germline, CDR1 is MDHEN and CDR2 is SYDVKM. The CDR3 covers 14 residues. In DNA form, the CDR3 reads TGTGCCAGCAGATCCTCGACAGGGACTCAGCCCCAGCATTTT. Translating it yields CASRSSTGTQPQHF.

The rearrangement uses TRBV13 and TRBJ1-6, with D possibly TRBD1 on 6 matching bases. The CDR3 totals 16 residues. Per germline, CDR1 PRHDT and CDR2 FYEKMQ (reference sequence). The ends were cut back, 1 base at V and 9 bases at J, with 16 bases in the middle. DNA of the CDR3: TGTGCCAGCAGCTTAGTCGGCAGGGGTTATGGTTCACCCCTCCACTTT. It codes for CASSLVGRGYGSPLHF. Drawing the rest from reference TRBV13 and TRBJ1-6, the complete variable domain is AAGVIQSPRHLIKEKRETATLKCYPIPRHDTVYWYQQGPGQDPQFLISFYEKMQSDKGSIPDRFSAQQFSDYHSELNMSSLELGDSALYFCASSLVGRGYGSPLHFGNGTRLTVT.